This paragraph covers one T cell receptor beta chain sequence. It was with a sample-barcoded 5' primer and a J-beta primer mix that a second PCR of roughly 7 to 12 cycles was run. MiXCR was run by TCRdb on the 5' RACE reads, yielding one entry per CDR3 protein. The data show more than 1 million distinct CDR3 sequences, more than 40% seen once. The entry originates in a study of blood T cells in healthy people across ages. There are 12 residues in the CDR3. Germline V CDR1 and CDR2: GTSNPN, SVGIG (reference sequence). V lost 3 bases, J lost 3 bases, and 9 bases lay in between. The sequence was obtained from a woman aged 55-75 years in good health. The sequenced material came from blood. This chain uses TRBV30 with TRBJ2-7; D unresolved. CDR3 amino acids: CAWRIHNYEQYF. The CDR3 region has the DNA TGTGCCTGGAGAATACACAACTACGAGCAGTACTTC.